This TCR beta chain is from a study of shared clonotypes between healthy human individuals. Sequencing was performed with immunoSEQ multiplex PCR; in TCRdb, only in-frame clones are kept and a portion is missing. The sample comprises around 1,000,000 clones, 77% of which are singletons, and 0.89% rests with the top ten. The germline V gene has CDR1 WNHNN and CDR2 SYGVQD (reference sequence). V shed 9 bases and J shed 0 bases, with 17 bases lying between them. The CDR3 length is 15 residues. The sequenced sample consisted of memory CD4+ T cells from PBMCs. Stated subset: CD45RA-negative fraction. The sequence came from a man aged 18-30 years in good health. Some clones in this sample may be carry-over from other donors' samples. The chain combines TRBV10-1 with TRBJ1-1; no firm D call. CDR3 DNA: TGCGCCAGGGGTCGGGAGGGCCTCATGAACACTGAAGCTTTCTTT. Its translation: CARGREGLMNTEAFF.